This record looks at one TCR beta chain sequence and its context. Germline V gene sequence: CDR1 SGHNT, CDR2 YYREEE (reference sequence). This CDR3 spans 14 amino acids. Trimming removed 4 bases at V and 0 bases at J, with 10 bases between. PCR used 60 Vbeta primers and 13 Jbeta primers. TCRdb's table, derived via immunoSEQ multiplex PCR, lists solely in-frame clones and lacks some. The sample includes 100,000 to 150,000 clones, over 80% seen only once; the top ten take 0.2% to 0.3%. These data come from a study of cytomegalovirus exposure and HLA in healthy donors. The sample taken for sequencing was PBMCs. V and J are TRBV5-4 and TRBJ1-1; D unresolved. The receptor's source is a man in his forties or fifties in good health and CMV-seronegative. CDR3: CASSRTSVNTEAFF. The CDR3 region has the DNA TGTGCCAGCAGCCGAACCTCAGTGAACACTGAAGCTTTCTTT.